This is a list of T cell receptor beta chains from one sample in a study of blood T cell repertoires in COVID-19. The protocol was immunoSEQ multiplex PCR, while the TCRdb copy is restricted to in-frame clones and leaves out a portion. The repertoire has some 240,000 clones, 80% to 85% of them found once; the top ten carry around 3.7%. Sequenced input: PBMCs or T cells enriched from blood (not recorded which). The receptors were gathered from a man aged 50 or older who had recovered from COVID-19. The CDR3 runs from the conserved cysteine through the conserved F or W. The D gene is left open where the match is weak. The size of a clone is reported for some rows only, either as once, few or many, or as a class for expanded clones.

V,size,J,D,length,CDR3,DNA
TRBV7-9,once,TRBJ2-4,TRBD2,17,CASSLDFSGGEKNIQYF,TGTGCCAGCAGCTTAGACTTTAGCGGGGGGGAAAAAAACATTCAGTACTTC
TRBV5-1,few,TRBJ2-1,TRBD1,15,CASSREGQGAHEQFF,TGCGCCAGCAGCAGGGAGGGACAGGGGGCGCATGAGCAGTTCTTC
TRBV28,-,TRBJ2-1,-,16,CASSFLTGLSYNEQFF,TGTGCCAGCAGTTTTCTAACAGGACTATCATACAATGAGCAGTTCTTC
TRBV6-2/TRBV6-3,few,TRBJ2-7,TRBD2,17,CASSGTSGRAVEYEQYF,TGTGCCAGCAGCGGGACTAGCGGGAGGGCCGTTGAGTACGAGCAGTACTTC
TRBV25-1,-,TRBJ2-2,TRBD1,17,CASSEFGPMTGTGELFF,TGTGCCAGCAGTGAATTTGGCCCCATGACAGGGACCGGGGAGCTGTTTTTT
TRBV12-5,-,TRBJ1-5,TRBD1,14,CASGLGQGGQPQHF,TGTGCTAGTGGTTTAGGACAGGGCGGTCAGCCCCAGCATTTT
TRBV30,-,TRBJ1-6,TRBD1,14,CAWSGDSKNSPLHF,TGTGCCTGGAGTGGGGACAGCAAGAATTCACCCCTCCACTTT
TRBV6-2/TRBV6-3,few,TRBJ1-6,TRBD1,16,CASSSLQGGYNSPLHF,TGTGCCAGCAGTTCGCTACAGGGGGGTTATAATTCACCCCTCCACTTT
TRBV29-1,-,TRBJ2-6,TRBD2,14,CSVERGAGANVLTF,TGCAGCGTTGAACGGGGGGCTGGGGCCAACGTCCTGACTTTC
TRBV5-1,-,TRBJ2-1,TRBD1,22,CASSFKLAVGTGGLAGNNEQFF,TGCGCCAGCAGCTTTAAATTGGCGGTGGGGACAGGGGGCCTAGCGGGCAACAATGAGCAGTTCTTC